This T cell receptor (beta chain) originates from a study of blood T cell repertoires in COVID-19. Study summary: Samples of COVID-19 (acute and convalescent) were obtained from the United States, Italy and Spain. In each case, the material was cDNA or gDNA derived from T cells, B-cell-depleted T cells, or PBMCs.

The CDR3 loop spans 15 amino acids. The V gene lost 1 base and the J gene lost 2 bases, with 11 bases spanning the gap. The germline V gene encodes CDR1 SGHTA and CDR2 FQGNSA. The protocol was immunoSEQ multiplex PCR, while the TCRdb copy is restricted to in-frame clones and leaves out a portion. The table has roughly 87,000 clones, about 83% seen once. The genes are TRBV7-2 and TRBJ1-2; D unclear. The sequence derives from a woman in her 70s with acute or convalescent COVID-19. The sample taken for sequencing was peripheral blood. The CDR3 region is CASSLVSAVNYGYTF. CDR3 coding DNA: TGTGCCAGCAGCTTAGTCTCGGCGGTAAACTATGGCTACACCTTC.